These 29 T cell receptor beta chains came from one sample sequenced in a study of Ad26.COV2.S vaccination and SARS-CoV-2 variants. Generated by immunoSEQ multiplex PCR, the TCRdb table keeps only in-frame clones and is missing some. Of about 420,000 clones in the sample, around 89% were seen once. As to treatment: around 19 received Ad26.COV2.S at low or high dose, single or two shots; five or six received placebo; per-sample allocation not given. After the first vaccine or placebo injection, samples were drawn on day 63. This material consisted of peripheral blood, taken in a trial of Ad26.COV2.S vaccine versus placebo. All receptors derive from a person aged 18-65 years who received the Ad26.COV2.S COVID-19 vaccine or a placebo.

The chain uses TRBV7-2 and TRBJ2-7; a weak D match, TRBD2 (5 bases). This CDR3 is 14 amino acids long. V lost 5 bases, J lost 1 base, and 12 bases lay in between. Looked up from germline, CDR1 is SGHTA and CDR2 is FQGNSA. The CDR3, as DNA: TGTGCCAGCAGCCCTAGCTACGGATCCTACGAGCAGTACTTC. The encoded protein is CASSPSYGSYEQYF. The whole variable domain, filled in from reference TRBV7-2 and TRBJ2-7, reads GAGVSQSPSNKVTEKGKDVELRCDPISGHTALYWYRQSLGQGLEFLIYFQGNSAPDKSGLPSDRFSAERTGGSVSTLTIQRTQQEDSAVYLCASSPSYGSYEQYFGPGTRLTVT.

The rearrangement uses TRBV28 and TRBJ2-1; the match to TRBD2 covers 9 bases. V dropped 4 bases and J dropped 4; count of bases not matched to a gene: 8. The germline gives CDR1 MDHEN, CDR2 SYDVKM. The CDR3 contains 16 residues. CDR3 sequence (DNA): TGTGCCAGCAGTTCTATAGGACTAGCGAGTTACAATGAGCAGTTCTTC. It encodes CASSSIGLASYNEQFF.

This clone was seen a few times. V is TRBV5-5 and J is TRBJ2-7; D is undetermined. The CDR3 extends over 12 amino acids. The germline V and J ends were trimmed by 0 bases and 0 bases, with 1 base remaining between them. Germline V gene lookup returns CDR1 SGHKS and CDR2 YYEKEE (reference sequence). CDR3 region: CASSLASYEQYF. CDR3 nucleotide sequence: TGTGCCAGCAGCTTGGCCTCCTACGAGCAGTACTTC.

The V and J genes are TRBV11-2 and TRBJ2-1; D gene uncertain. CDR1 is SGHAT, CDR2 FQNNGV, per germline. This CDR3 is 15 amino acids long. The V end lost 2 bases, the J end lost 8 bases, and 16 bases lay between the germline ends. CDR3 in amino acids: CASSLSAWAEDEQFF. The CDR3 coding sequence is TGTGCCAGCAGCTTATCCGCCTGGGCAGAGGATGAGCAGTTCTTC.

The chain is built from TRBV19 and TRBJ1-5, with no clear D. The CDR3 consists of 15 residues. Per the germline V gene, CDR1 is LNHDA and CDR2 is SQIVND (reference sequence). V was pared by 7 bases and J by 0 bases, with 13 bases between. The chain's CDR3 is CASTQSAYSNQPQHF. In DNA form, the CDR3 reads TGTGCCAGTACTCAATCCGCGTATAGCAATCAGCCCCAGCATTTT.

V and J are TRBV3-1 (or the pseudogene TRBV3-2) and TRBJ1-2; a weak D match, TRBD1 (5 bases). The germline V gene has CDR1 LGHDT and CDR2 YNNKEL (reference sequence). The V gene lost 5 bases and the J gene lost 6 bases, with 13 bases spanning the gap. The CDR3 contains 13 residues. The CDR3 DNA reads TGTGCCAGCAGCTATTTACAGGAACATGGCTACACCTTC. Its protein product is CASSYLQEHGYTF.

This chain connects TRBV29-1 to TRBJ2-5; D uncertain. The CDR3 runs 14 residues. Per the germline V gene, CDR1 is SQVTM and CDR2 is ANQGSEA. Between the trimmed V and J ends, which lost 4 bases and 0 bases, there was a span of 12 bases. This CDR3 is CSVGGRTYQETQYF. In DNA form, the CDR3 reads TGCAGCGTTGGAGGACGCACGTACCAAGAGACCCAGTACTTC.

This sequence joins TRBV7-2 and TRBJ2-1; 8 nucleotides agree with TRBD1. The CDR3 contains 17 residues. After removal of 0 bases from V and 0 bases from J, the junction contained 4 bases not matched to a gene. The V gene's germline CDR1 is SGHTA and CDR2 FQGNSA. The DNA for the CDR3 is TGTGCCAGCAGCTTAGCTTGGGACAGGAGCTCCTACAATGAGCAGTTCTTC. It is translated as CASSLAWDRSSYNEQFF. Variable domain in full (rest from reference TRBV7-2 and TRBJ2-1): GAGVSQSPSNKVTEKGKDVELRCDPISGHTALYWYRQSLGQGLEFLIYFQGNSAPDKSGLPSDRFSAERTGGSVSTLTIQRTQQEDSAVYLCASSLAWDRSSYNEQFFGPGTRLTVL.

This clone was seen more than once but under ten times. The chain recombines TRBV5-1 with TRBJ2-5; TRBD2 might be the D (7 bases). This CDR3 region has 17 residues. Trimming cost V 4 bases and J 0 bases, with 19 bases left between them. CDR1 is SGHRS, CDR2 YFSETQ, per germline. The CDR3 sequence: CASSPGQRGIDQETQYF. CDR3 in DNA: TGCGCCAGCAGCCCCGGACAGCGGGGAATAGACCAAGAGACCCAGTACTTC.

This clone was detected only a few times. The V gene is TRBV27, the J gene TRBJ2-1; no reliable D call. Germline values: CDR1 MNHEY, CDR2 SMNVEV (reference sequence). The CDR3 is made up of 13 amino acids. V gave up 6 bases and J gave up 0 bases, with 6 bases separating them. This CDR3 reads CASRVSSYNEQFF. DNA of the CDR3: TGTGCCAGCAGGGTTAGCTCCTACAATGAGCAGTTCTTC.

The J gene is TRBJ1-1, the V gene TRBV19, with a tentative D call TRBD1 (6 bases). The CDR3 has 14 amino acids. Germline-derived CDR1 and CDR2 are LNHDA and SQIVND (reference sequence). Trimming pared 3 bases from V and 3 bases from J, leaving 11 bases between. The chain's CDR3 is CASSISGADTEAFF. Here the CDR3 DNA reads TGTGCCAGTAGTATTTCAGGGGCGGACACTGAAGCTTTCTTT.

This clone appeared a single time. The V gene is TRBV24-1, the J gene TRBJ1-2; D gene uncertain. The CDR3 spans 14 residues. Germline CDR1 and CDR2: KGHDR and SFDVKD. V was pared by 7 bases and J by 8 bases, with 19 bases between. DNA for the CDR3: TGTGCCACCAGCGGGAGTTTCACCCGTTCGGGCTACACCTTC. Its translation: CATSGSFTRSGYTF.

The J gene is TRBJ2-1, the V gene TRBV18; 7 nucleotides align to TRBD2. CDR3 size: 14 residues. The ends lost 0 bases at V and 8 bases at J; junction bases unmatched: 4. Germline CDR1 reads KGHSH; CDR2 reads LQKENI. The CDR3, as DNA: TGTGCCAGCTCACCACCTAGGGAGGGCGATGAGCAGTTCTTC. This codes for CASSPPREGDEQFF.

The V gene is TRBV29-1, the J gene TRBJ2-5; 11 positions match TRBD1. Looked up from germline, CDR1 is SQVTM and CDR2 is ANQGSEA. The CDR3 is 15 residues long. V lost 6 bases to trimming and J lost 3 bases; unmatched junction nucleotides: 9. This chain's CDR3 is CSVFRTGGRKETQYF. The CDR3 coding sequence is TGCAGCGTCTTTCGGACAGGGGGCCGGAAAGAGACCCAGTACTTC.

This chain connects TRBV10-2 to TRBJ2-5; D remains ambiguous. V was clipped by 3 bases and J by 5 bases, with 13 bases between them. In germline, CDR1 is WSHSY, CDR2 SAAADI. There are 14 residues in the CDR3. The CDR3 DNA follows: TGCGCCAGCAGTGAACTGGGGTTTGAGGAGACCCAGTACTTC. Its protein is CASSELGFEETQYF.

This chain uses TRBV7-9 with TRBJ1-4; D unresolved. CDR3 length: 13 amino acids. V lost 3 bases to trimming and J lost 4 bases, with 6 bases between them. Germline CDR1 is SEHNR and CDR2 is FQNEAQ (reference sequence). The CDR3 bases are TGTGCCAGCAGCTTCCGGAGTAATGAAAAACTGTTTTTT. This translates into CASSFRSNEKLFF.

The sample holds one count of this clone. The gene calls are TRBV6-2 or TRBV6-3 and TRBJ2-1; 8 bases line up with TRBD2. Germline V gene lookup returns CDR1 MNHEY and CDR2 SVGEGT. The length of the CDR3 is 17 residues. The V segment lost 0 bases and the J segment 8 bases; nucleotides outside the gene matches: 12. The CDR3 sequence: CASSYSRGAGGLDEQFF. CDR3 nucleotide sequence: TGTGCCAGCAGTTACTCACGCGGGGCGGGGGGCCTTGATGAGCAGTTCTTC.

The CDR3 DNA reads as TGTGCCAGCAGTCCCCAGACAGGCCAGCCCCAGCATTTT. Translation gives CASSPQTGQPQHF. V and J are TRBV27 and TRBJ1-5; D is possibly TRBD1 (6 bases). Per germline, CDR1 MNHEY and CDR2 SMNVEV (reference sequence). The germline V and J ends were trimmed by 5 bases and 7 bases, with 12 bases remaining between them. The CDR3 is 13 amino acids.

The genes are TRBV6-5 and TRBJ2-2, with D possibly being TRBD1 (6 bases). The CDR3 is 12 amino acids. Per germline, CDR1 MNHEY and CDR2 SVGAGI. V gave up 6 bases and J gave up 7 bases, with 9 bases separating them. CDR3 residues: CASRGAGGELFF. The CDR3 DNA reads as TGTGCCAGCAGGGGGGCCGGCGGGGAGCTGTTTTTT.

V gene TRBV29-1 combines with J gene TRBJ2-1; 7 nucleotides line up with TRBD2. The CDR3 contains 14 residues. Germline V gives CDR1 SQVTM, CDR2 ANQGSEA. V lost 6 bases to trimming and J lost 5 bases; unmatched junction nucleotides: 10. CDR3 bases: TGCAGCGTGTCCCGAAGCGGGGCTCACAATGAGCAGTTCTTC. It codes for CSVSRSGAHNEQFF.

This chain joins TRBV7-9 and TRBJ1-1, with D unresolved. V lost 3 bases, J lost 5 bases, and 16 bases lay in between. Germline V gives CDR1 SEHNR, CDR2 FQNEAQ (reference sequence). This CDR3 has 15 amino acids. The CDR3 coding sequence is TGTGCCAGCAGCTTTGGAGGTTCCGTCGGAACTGAAGCTTTCTTT. Translation: CASSFGGSVGTEAFF. The complete variable domain, with remaining parts taken from reference TRBV7-9 and TRBJ1-1, reads DTGVSQNPRHKITKRGQNVTFRCDPISEHNRLYWYRQTLGQGPEFLTYFQNEAQLEKSRLLSDRFSAERPKGSFSTLEIQRTEQGDSAMYLCASSFGGSVGTEAFFGQGTRLTVV.

The chain employs TRBV30 and TRBJ1-1, with unresolved D. Germline CDR1 is GTSNPN and CDR2 is SVGIG (reference sequence). The germline V and J ends were trimmed by 2 bases and 0 bases, with 7 bases remaining between them. The CDR3 contains 13 residues. CDR3 protein: CAWSFSLNTEAFF. The DNA for the CDR3 is TGTGCCTGGAGTTTTAGCTTGAACACTGAAGCTTTCTTT.

The chain is built from TRBV4-1 and TRBJ1-2; tentative D call: TRBD1 (6 bases). The V gene's germline CDR1 is MGHRA and CDR2 YSYEKL. This CDR3 has 14 amino acids. Trimming shortened V by 1 base and J by 3 bases, and 9 bases separated the two germline ends. CDR3 protein: CASSQVGGHYGYTF. The CDR3, as DNA: TGCGCCAGCAGCCAAGTCGGGGGGCACTATGGCTACACCTTC.

The chain links TRBV15 to TRBJ2-3, with 11 positions matching TRBD1. Germline lookup yields CDR1 LNHNV and CDR2 YYDKDF (reference sequence). The CDR3 covers 15 residues. Trimming cost V 2 bases and J 5 bases; bases outside gene matches: 3. CDR3 protein: CATSRRTGGVDTQYF. The CDR3 DNA reads TGTGCCACCAGCAGACGGACAGGGGGCGTAGATACGCAGTATTTT.

The V call is TRBV5-8, the J call TRBJ2-7; 10 bases map to TRBD1. The CDR3 extends over 14 amino acids. V shed 4 bases, J shed 1 base, and the junction held 2 bases outside the gene matches. In germline, CDR1 is SGHTS, CDR2 YDEGEE. CDR3 residues: CASSTGQGSYEQYF. In DNA form, the CDR3 reads TGTGCCAGCAGCACGGGACAGGGGTCCTACGAGCAGTACTTC.

The gene calls are TRBV3-1 (or the pseudogene TRBV3-2) and TRBJ1-4, with D unresolved. V shed 0 bases and J shed 8 bases, with 10 bases lying between them. The germline V gene has CDR1 LGHDT and CDR2 YNNKEL (reference sequence). This CDR3 has 14 amino acids. CDR3 in DNA: TGTGCCAGCAGCCAAGACGGGGAGGGAGAAAAACTGTTTTTT. Protein product: CASSQDGEGEKLFF.

The chain combines TRBV10-3 with TRBJ1-4, with no clear D. Trimming left V 5 bases short and J 0 bases short, with 7 bases between. The CDR3 consists of 14 residues. From germline, CDR1 is ENHRY and CDR2 SYGVKD. The CDR3 here is CAISSGATNEKLFF. DNA for the CDR3: TGTGCCATCAGTTCGGGTGCAACTAATGAAAAACTGTTTTTT.

The chain carries TRBV9 and TRBJ2-2; 9 nucleotides line up with TRBD1. The germline gives CDR1 SGDLS, CDR2 YYNGEE. The CDR3 totals 15 residues. With 4 bases clipped from V and 5 bases from J, the junction kept 6 bases outside the gene matches. DNA for the CDR3: TGTGCCAGCAGCCCTCCGGGACAGGGAACCGGGGAGCTGTTTTTT. Residues: CASSPPGQGTGELFF.

This clone was seen a handful of times. In DNA form, the CDR3 reads TGTGCCAGCAGTGTGACAGGGGATGATGGCTACACCTTC. It specifies CASSVTGDDGYTF. The rearrangement uses TRBV6-4 and TRBJ1-2; 8 positions match TRBD1. The CDR3 sequence is 13 residues long. Germline lookup yields CDR1 MRHNA and CDR2 SNTAGT. V lost 4 bases, J lost 6 bases, and 4 bases stayed unmatched.